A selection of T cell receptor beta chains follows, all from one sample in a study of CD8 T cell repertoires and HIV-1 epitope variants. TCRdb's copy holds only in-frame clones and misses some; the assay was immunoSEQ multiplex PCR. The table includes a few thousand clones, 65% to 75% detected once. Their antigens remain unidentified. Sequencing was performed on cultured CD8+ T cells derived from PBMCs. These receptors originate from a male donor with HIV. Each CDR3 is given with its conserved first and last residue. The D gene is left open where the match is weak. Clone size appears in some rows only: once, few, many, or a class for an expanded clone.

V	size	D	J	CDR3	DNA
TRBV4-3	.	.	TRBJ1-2	CASSQRVNYGYTF	TGCGCCAGCAGCCAAAGGGTTAACTATGGCTACACCTTC
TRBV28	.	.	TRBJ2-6	CASSLSGGGANVLTF	TGTGCCAGCAGTTTAAGTGGGGGTGGGGCCAACGTCCTGACTTTC
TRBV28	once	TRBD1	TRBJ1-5	CASRTGANQPQHF	TGTGCCAGCAGGACAGGGGCGAATCAGCCCCAGCATTTT
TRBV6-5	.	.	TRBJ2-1	CASRRDDYNEQFF	TGTGCCAGCAGAAGAGACGACTACAATGAGCAGTTCTTC
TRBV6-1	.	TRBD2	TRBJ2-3	CASSPGTTHTQYF	TGTGCCAGCAGCCCAGGGACTACTCATACGCAGTATTTT
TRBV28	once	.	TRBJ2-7	CASSPRTVAYEQYF	TGTGCCAGCAGTCCCCGGACCGTTGCCTACGAGCAGTACTTC
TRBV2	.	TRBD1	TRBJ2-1	CASGQGAHNEQFF	TGTGCCAGCGGGCAGGGGGCGCATAATGAGCAGTTCTTC
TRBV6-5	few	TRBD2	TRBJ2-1	CASSYSGLAGGNEQFF	TGTGCCAGCAGTTACTCGGGACTAGCGGGGGGGAATGAGCAGTTCTTC
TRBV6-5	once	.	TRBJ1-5	CASREFSNQPQHF	TGTGCCAGTCGAGAATTTAGCAATCAGCCCCAGCATTTT
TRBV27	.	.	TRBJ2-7	CASSYFGAYEQYF	TGTGCCAGCAGTTACTTCGGGGCCTACGAGCAGTACTTC
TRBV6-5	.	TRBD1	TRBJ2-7	CASSYTTGGFGEQYF	TGTGCCAGCAGTTATACGACAGGGGGATTTGGCGAGCAGTACTTC
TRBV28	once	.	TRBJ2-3	CASSLRASSPDTQYF	TGTGCCAGCAGTTTAAGGGCCTCCAGCCCAGATACGCAGTATTTT
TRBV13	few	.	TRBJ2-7	CASSLGGDTYEQYF	TGTGCCAGCAGCTTAGGGGGGGATACTTACGAGCAGTACTTC
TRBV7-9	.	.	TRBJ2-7	CASSLIVSYEQYF	TGTGCCAGCAGCTTGATTGTGTCCTACGAGCAGTACTTC
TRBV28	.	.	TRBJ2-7	CASSFSYEQYF	TGTGCCAGCAGTTTTTCCTACGAGCAGTACTTC
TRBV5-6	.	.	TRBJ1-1	CASWGNTEAFF	TGTGCCAGCTGGGGGAACACTGAAGCTTTCTTT
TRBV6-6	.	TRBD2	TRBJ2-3	CASSVSGRGTDTQYF	TGTGCCAGCAGTGTTAGCGGGAGGGGTACAGATACGCAGTATTTT
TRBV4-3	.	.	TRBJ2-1	CASSQDQPQGGEQFF	TGCGCCAGCAGCCAAGATCAGCCCCAGGGCGGTGAGCAGTTCTTC
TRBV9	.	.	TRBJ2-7	CASSVGDSLEQYF	TGTGCCAGCAGCGTGGGTGATTCTCTCGAGCAGTACTTC
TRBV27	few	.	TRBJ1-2	CASSLGQGRYGYTF	TGTGCCAGCAGTTTAGGGCAGGGGAGGTATGGCTACACCTTC
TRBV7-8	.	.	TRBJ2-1	CASSLVIGRSSYNEQFF	TGTGCCAGCAGCTTAGTAATCGGCAGGTCCTCCTACAATGAGCAGTTCTTC
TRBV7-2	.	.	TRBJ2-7	CASSPGVGYEQYF	TGTGCCAGCAGTCCGGGGGTGGGCTACGAGCAGTACTTC
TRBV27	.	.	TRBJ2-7	CASSLSSDRIYEQYF	TGTGCCAGCAGTTTATCATCCGATAGAATCTACGAGCAGTACTTC
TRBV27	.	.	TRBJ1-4	CASSLSIEVGGKLFF	TGTGCCAGCAGTTTATCGATTGAGGTCGGTGGGAAACTGTTTTTT
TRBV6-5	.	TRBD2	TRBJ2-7	CASSLGAGVAHEQYF	TGTGCCAGCAGTTTGGGAGCGGGAGTTGCCCACGAGCAGTACTTC
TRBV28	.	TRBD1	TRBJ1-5	CASSLGQGTQPQHF	TGTGCCAGCAGTCTCGGACAGGGGACTCAGCCCCAGCATTTT
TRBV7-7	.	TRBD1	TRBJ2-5	CASSLDRATGEETQYF	TGTGCTAGCAGCTTAGATAGGGCGACAGGGGAAGAGACCCAGTACTTC
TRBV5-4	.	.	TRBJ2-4	CASSLEGENIQYF	TGTGCCAGCAGCTTGGAAGGGGAAAACATTCAGTACTTC
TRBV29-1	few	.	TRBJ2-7	CSVGSSLSSYEQYF	TGCAGCGTTGGGAGTAGCCTTAGCTCCTACGAGCAGTACTTC
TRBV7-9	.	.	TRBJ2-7	CASSLLGQSSYEQYF	TGTGCCAGCAGCTTACTCGGACAGTCCTCCTACGAGCAGTACTTC
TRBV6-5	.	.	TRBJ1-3	CASSYSQGGSGNTIYF	TGTGCCAGCAGTTACTCACAGGGTGGCTCTGGAAACACCATATATTTT
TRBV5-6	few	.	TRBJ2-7	CASSLMGELLYEQYF	TGTGCCAGCAGCTTGATGGGGGAATTGCTCTACGAGCAGTACTTC
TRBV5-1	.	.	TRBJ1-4	CASSSSQGDEKLFF	TGCGCCAGCAGCTCCAGCCAGGGCGATGAAAAACTGTTTTTT
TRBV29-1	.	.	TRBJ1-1	CSASDNTEAFF	TGCAGCGCGTCGGATAACACTGAAGCTTTCTTT
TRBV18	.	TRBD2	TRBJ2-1	CASSPPGLAGHEQFF	TGTGCCAGCTCACCCCCGGGACTAGCGGGGCATGAGCAGTTCTTC
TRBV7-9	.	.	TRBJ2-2	CASSFRTDGELFF	TGTGCCAGCAGCTTCCGGACAGACGGGGAGCTGTTTTTT
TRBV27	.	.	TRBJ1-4	CASSLREGNEKLFF	TGTGCCAGCAGTTTAAGGGAGGGTAATGAAAAACTGTTTTTT
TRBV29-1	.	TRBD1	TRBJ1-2	CSVEEGDSYGYTF	TGCAGCGTTGAAGAAGGGGACAGCTATGGCTACACCTTC
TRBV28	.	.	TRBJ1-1	CASSLLGRTEAFF	TGTGCCAGCAGTTTATTGGGTAGGACTGAAGCTTTCTTT
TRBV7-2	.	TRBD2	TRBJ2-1	CASSLTSGGAGEQFF	TGTGCCAGCAGCTTGACTAGCGGGGGGGCGGGCGAGCAGTTCTTC
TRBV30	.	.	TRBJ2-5	CAWTIGGASQETQYF	TGTGCCTGGACTATCGGGGGAGCGTCCCAAGAGACCCAGTACTTC
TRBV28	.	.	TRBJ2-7	CASSVARKQDTYEQYF	TGTGCCAGCAGTGTAGCGAGAAAACAGGACACCTACGAGCAGTACTTC
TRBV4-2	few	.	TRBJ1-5	CASSQEDQGISNQPQHF	TGTGCCAGCAGCCAAGAAGACCAGGGGATTAGCAATCAGCCCCAGCATTTT
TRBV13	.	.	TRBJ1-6	CASSFSTPGPLHF	TGTGCCAGCAGCTTTAGTACCCCAGGACCACTCCACTTT
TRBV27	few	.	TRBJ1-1	CASRAGVTRPGTEAFF	TGTGCCAGCCGAGCAGGAGTCACTCGCCCAGGCACTGAAGCTTTCTTT
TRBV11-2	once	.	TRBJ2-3	CASSYTDTQYF	TGTGCCAGCAGCTACACAGATACGCAGTATTTT
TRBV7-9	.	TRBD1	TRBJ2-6	CASSYTGVLLTF	TGTGCCAGCAGCTACACAGGGGTCCTCCTGACTTTC
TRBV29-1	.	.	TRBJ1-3	CSVEAGNTIYF	TGCAGCGTTGAGGCGGGAAACACCATATATTTT
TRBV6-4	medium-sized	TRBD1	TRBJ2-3	CASSEEGAADTQYF	TGTGCCAGCAGTGAAGAGGGGGCGGCAGATACGCAGTATTTT
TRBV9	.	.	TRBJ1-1	CASSEQGTEAFF	TGTGCCAGCAGCGAACAGGGTACGGAAGCTTTCTTT
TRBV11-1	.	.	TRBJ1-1	CASSPQAIPNTEAFF	TGTGCCAGCAGCCCCCAGGCGATCCCGAACACTGAAGCTTTCTTT
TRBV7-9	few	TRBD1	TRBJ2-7	CASSLAGQGVDYEQYF	TGTGCCAGCAGCTTAGCGGGACAGGGGGTGGACTACGAGCAGTACTTC
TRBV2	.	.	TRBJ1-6	CASSEGIIGGISPLHF	TGTGCCAGCAGTGAGGGTATTATCGGAGGGATTTCACCCCTCCACTTT
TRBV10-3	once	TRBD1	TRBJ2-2	CASSPNPPGQGHTGELFF	TGTGCCAGCAGCCCGAATCCCCCGGGACAGGGGCACACCGGGGAGCTGTTTTTT
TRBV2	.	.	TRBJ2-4	CASSDGFGPRMDIQYF	TGTGCCAGCAGTGATGGATTTGGCCCCCGGATGGACATTCAGTACTTC